This T cell receptor (beta chain) is drawn from a study of blood T cell repertoires in COVID-19. CDR1 is MNHNY and CDR2 is SVGAGI in the germline V gene (reference sequence). Trimming cost V 6 bases and J 5 bases, with 10 bases left between them. The CDR3 spans 13 residues. Sequenced by immunoSEQ multiplex PCR; TCRdb stores in-frame clones only, minus some. In the table there are roughly 130,000 clones, 84% of which are singletons. Input material: PBMCs or T cells enriched from blood (not recorded which). This rearrangement joins TRBV6-6 to TRBJ2-2; possibly TRBD2 for D (5 bases). This clonotype originated in a woman between 45 and 60 years old with acute COVID-19. As DNA, the CDR3 is TGTGCCAGCAGCCGGACTTCAACCGGGGAGCTGTTTTTT. Protein: CASSRTSTGELFF.